This T cell receptor (beta chain) was recovered during a study of PD-L1 blockade in urothelial cancer. On the study more broadly: Bladder-origin urothelial cancer in males described about 85% of the roughly 30 patients.

Time point specified: peripheral blood 6 weeks after treatment start. Assay: immunoSEQ multiplex PCR; the TCRdb copy retains only in-frame clones and omits some. The data show more than 60,000 clones, about 88% seen once. Notes on this clone: Its antigen is not identified.

Broader study findings: Pretreatment TCR clonality in blood, when below the median, was predictive of better survival.

Specimen: PBMCs, collected around atezolizumab (anti-PD-L1) treatment. The origin of this receptor is a man between 60 and 70 years old with urothelial cancer.

DNA of the CDR3: TGTGCCAGCAGCTCAACTAGCGGTCGAGTAGGCGATACGCAGTATTTT. Its protein is CASSSTSGRVGDTQYF. The gene calls are TRBV11-1 and TRBJ2-3; 8 nucleotides agree with TRBD2. This CDR3 region has 16 residues. The J segment lost 6 bases and the V segment lost 4 bases, leaving 12 bases of the junction unmatched. From germline, CDR1 is SGHAT and CDR2 FQDESV (reference sequence).